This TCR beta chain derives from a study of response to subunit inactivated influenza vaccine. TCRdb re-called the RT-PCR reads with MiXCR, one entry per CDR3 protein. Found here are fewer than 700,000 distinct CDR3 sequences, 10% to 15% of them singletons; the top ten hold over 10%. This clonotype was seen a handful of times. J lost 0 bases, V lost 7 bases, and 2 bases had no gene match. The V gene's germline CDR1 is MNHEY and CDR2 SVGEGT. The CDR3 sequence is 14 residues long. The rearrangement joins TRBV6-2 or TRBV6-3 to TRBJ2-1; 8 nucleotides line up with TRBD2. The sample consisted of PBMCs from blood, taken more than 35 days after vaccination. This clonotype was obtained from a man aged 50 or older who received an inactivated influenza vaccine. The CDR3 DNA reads TGTGCCAGCAATCTAGCGGGCTCCTACAATGAGCAGTTCTTC. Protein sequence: CASNLAGSYNEQFF.